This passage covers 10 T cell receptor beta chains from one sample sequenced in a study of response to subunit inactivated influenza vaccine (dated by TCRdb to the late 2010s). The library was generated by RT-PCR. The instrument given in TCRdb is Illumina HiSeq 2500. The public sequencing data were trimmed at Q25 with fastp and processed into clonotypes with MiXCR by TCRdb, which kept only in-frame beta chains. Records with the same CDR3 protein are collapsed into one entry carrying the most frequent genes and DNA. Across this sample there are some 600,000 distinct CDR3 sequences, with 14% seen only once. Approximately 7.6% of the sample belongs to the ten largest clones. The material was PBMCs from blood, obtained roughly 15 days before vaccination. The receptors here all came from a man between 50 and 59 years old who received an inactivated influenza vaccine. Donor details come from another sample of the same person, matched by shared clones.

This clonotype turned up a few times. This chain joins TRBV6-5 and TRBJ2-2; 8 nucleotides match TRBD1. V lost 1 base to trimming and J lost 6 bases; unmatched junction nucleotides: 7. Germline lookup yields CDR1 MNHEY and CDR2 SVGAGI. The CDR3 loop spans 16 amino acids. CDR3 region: CASSYWTGNIAGELFF. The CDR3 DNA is TGTGCCAGCAGTTACTGGACAGGGAATATAGCCGGGGAGCTGTTTTTT.

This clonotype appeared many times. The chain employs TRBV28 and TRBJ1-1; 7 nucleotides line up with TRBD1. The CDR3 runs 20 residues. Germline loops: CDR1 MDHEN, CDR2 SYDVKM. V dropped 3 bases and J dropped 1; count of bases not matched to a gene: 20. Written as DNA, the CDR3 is TGTGCCAGCAGTTTTTTCCTTAGACAGGGAGCTGTTGTACGGAACACTGAAGCTTTCTTT. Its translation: CASSFFLRQGAVVRNTEAFF. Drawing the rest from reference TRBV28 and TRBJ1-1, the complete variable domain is DVKVTQSSRYLVKRTGEKVFLECVQDMDHENMFWYRQDPGLGLRLIYFSYDVKMKEKGDIPEGYSVSREKKERFSLILESASTNQTSMYLCASSFFLRQGAVVRNTEAFFGQGTRLTVV.

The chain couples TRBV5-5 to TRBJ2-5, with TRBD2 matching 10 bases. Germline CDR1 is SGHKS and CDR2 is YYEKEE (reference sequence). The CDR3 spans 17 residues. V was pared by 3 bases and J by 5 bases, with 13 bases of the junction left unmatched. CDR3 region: CASSSPGVAGGVETQYF. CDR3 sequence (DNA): TGTGCCAGCAGCTCCCCGGGGGTAGCGGGGGGTGTGGAGACCCAGTACTTC.

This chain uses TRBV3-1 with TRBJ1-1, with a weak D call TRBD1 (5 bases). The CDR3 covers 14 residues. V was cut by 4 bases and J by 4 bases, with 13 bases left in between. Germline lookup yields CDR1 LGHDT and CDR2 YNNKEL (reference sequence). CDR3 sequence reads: CASSRGTSGTEAFF. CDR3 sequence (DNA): TGTGCCAGCAGCCGCGGGACCTCGGGCACTGAAGCTTTCTTT.

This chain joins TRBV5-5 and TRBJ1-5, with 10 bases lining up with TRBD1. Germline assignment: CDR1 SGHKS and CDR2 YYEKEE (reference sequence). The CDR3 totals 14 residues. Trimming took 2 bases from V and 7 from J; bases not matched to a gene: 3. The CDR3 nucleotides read TGTGCCAGCAGCTTCCGGGACAGGGGACAGCCCCAGCATTTT. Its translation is CASSFRDRGQPQHF.

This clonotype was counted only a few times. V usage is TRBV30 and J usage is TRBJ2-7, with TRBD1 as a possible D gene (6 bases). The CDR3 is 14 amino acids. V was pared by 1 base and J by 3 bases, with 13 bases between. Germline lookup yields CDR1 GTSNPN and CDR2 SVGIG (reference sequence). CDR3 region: CAWSDLRGVYEQYF. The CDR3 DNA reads TGTGCCTGGAGTGATCTCAGGGGAGTCTACGAGCAGTACTTC.

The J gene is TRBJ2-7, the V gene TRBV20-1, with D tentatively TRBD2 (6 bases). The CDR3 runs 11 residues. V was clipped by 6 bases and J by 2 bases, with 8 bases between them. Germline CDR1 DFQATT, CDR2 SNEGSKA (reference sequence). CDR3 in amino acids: CSASGAYEQYF. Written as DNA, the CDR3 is TGCAGTGCCTCGGGGGCCTACGAGCAGTACTTC.

Here the CDR3 reads CASSPNDYEQYF. The CDR3 DNA follows: TGTGCCAGCAGCCCAAACGACTACGAGCAGTACTTC. The chain carries TRBV12-3 or TRBV12-4 and TRBJ2-7; D is ambiguous. This CDR3 contains 12 residues. Trimming removed 6 bases at V and 3 bases at J, with 9 bases between.

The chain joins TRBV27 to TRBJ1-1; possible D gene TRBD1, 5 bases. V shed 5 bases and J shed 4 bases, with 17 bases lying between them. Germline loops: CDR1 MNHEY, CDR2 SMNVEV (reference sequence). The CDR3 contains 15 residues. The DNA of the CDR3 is TGTGCCAGCAGTGCCTCTGGGGCCACGGGCACTGAAGCTTTCTTT. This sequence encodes CASSASGATGTEAFF.

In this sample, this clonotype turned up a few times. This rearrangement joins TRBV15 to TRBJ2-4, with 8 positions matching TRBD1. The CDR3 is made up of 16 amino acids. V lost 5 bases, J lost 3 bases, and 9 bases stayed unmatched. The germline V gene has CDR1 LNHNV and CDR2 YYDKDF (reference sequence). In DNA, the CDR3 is TGTGCCACCAGCCAGAGGACAGGGTCCGTCAAAAACATTCAGTACTTC. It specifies CATSQRTGSVKNIQYF.